This T cell receptor beta chain comes out of a study of T cells after yellow fever vaccination. Using its own MiXCR run on the 5' RACE reads, TCRdb lists one record per CDR3 protein. The sample carries about 580,000 distinct CDR3 sequences, around 16% recorded once. This CDR3 contains 14 residues. CDR1 and CDR2 from the germline V gene are LGHNA and YSLEER. V lost 1 base and J 1 base, leaving 7 bases between the germline ends. Source: PBMCs, taken about 5 days after the first yellow fever vaccination. The clonotype originates from a man in his late teens or twenties who received the YFV17D yellow fever vaccine. The chain links TRBV4-3 to TRBJ1-1; D not resolved. DNA of the CDR3: TGCGCCAGCAGCCAAGGGGGTTGGAACACTGAAGCTTTCTTT. Encoded protein: CASSQGGWNTEAFF.